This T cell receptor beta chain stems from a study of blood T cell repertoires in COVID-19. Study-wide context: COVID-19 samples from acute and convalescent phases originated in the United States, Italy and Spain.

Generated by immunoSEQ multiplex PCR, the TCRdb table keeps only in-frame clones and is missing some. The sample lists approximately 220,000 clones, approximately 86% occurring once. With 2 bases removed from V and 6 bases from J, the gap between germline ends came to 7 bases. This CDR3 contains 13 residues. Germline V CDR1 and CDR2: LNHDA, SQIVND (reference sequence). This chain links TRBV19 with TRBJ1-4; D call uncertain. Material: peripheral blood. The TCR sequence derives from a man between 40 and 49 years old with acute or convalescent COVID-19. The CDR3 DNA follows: TGTGCCAGTAGTATATTTAGCTATGAAAAACTGTTTTTT. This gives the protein CASSIFSYEKLFF.